These 13 T cell receptor beta chains originate from one sample sequenced in a study of PD-1 blockade in classical Hodgkin lymphoma. As to time point: cycle 4 day 1 (C4D1), after less than 7 weeks of nivolumab. Relapse after autologous stem cell transplantation occurred in every patient, and brentuximab vedotin exposure varied. Repertoires were generated with immunoSEQ multiplex PCR, while TCRdb's copy carries only in-frame clones and drops some. The table has approximately 96,000 clones, roughly 91% seen once; the top ten hold approximately 2%. The sequencing here drew on peripheral blood mononuclear cells (PBMCs), taken before the fourth cycle of nivolumab. Source of these receptors: a human donor with classical Hodgkin lymphoma.

The chain has TRBV2 and TRBJ2-7; 7 positions agree with TRBD1. After removal of 4 bases from V and 2 bases from J, the junction contained 11 bases not matched to a gene. Germline-derived CDR1 and CDR2 are SNHLY and FYNNEI. The CDR3 sequence is 16 residues long. The DNA of the CDR3 is TGTGCCAGCAGTGGGTCTTTGACAGGGATGACCTACGAGCAGTACTTC. Translation gives CASSGSLTGMTYEQYF.

The chain is built from TRBV7-6 and TRBJ1-4; D possibly corresponds to TRBD1 (6 bases). This CDR3 is 14 amino acids long. Germline V gene sequence: CDR1 SGHVS, CDR2 FNYEAQ. V lost 2 bases and J 3 bases, leaving 7 bases between the germline ends. The CDR3 protein is CASSLRGPNEKLFF. In DNA, the CDR3 is TGTGCCAGCAGCTTACGGGGGCCTAATGAAAAACTGTTTTTT.

This chain links TRBV6-1 with TRBJ2-3; D possibly corresponds to TRBD2 (6 bases). Germline values: CDR1 MNHNS, CDR2 SASEGT. There are 18 residues in the CDR3. Trimming left V 2 bases short and J 4 bases short, with 22 bases between. CDR3 coding DNA: TGTGCCAGCAGTGAAAATCGGATCGGGACGGGAGCGGCAGATACGCAGTATTTT. Translation: CASSENRIGTGAADTQYF.

The chain links TRBV27 to TRBJ2-1, with 7 bases matching TRBD2. Germline CDR1 reads MNHEY; CDR2 reads SMNVEV (reference sequence). CDR3 length: 15 residues. The junction had 5 bases not matched to a gene; V was cut back by 5 bases and J by 1 base. The CDR3 here is CASSPLGGSYNEQFF. The CDR3 DNA reads TGTGCCAGCAGTCCTCTGGGAGGGTCCTACAATGAGCAGTTCTTC.

This chain links TRBV6-1 with TRBJ2-7; D remains ambiguous. Per the germline V gene, CDR1 is MNHNS and CDR2 is SASEGT. V lost 8 bases to trimming and J lost 3 bases, with 17 bases between them. The CDR3 has 14 amino acids. In nucleotides, the CDR3 is TGTGCCAGCTGTGTGGCGCTCCGCAGCTACGAGCAGTACTTC. Translated, it gives CASCVALRSYEQYF.

The rearrangement joins TRBV25-1 to TRBJ1-4; TRBD1 aligns across 7 bases. Germline CDR1 and CDR2: MGHDK and SYGVNS. The V gene end was trimmed by 7 bases and the J gene end by 4 bases; junction bases not matched to a gene: 6. CDR3 size: 14 residues. The chain's CDR3 is CASTETGRNEKLFF. CDR3 DNA sequence: TGTGCCAGCACAGAGACAGGGCGTAATGAAAAACTGTTTTTT.

This rearrangement joins TRBV28 to TRBJ1-2; TRBD1 aligns across 8 bases. CDR1 is MDHEN, CDR2 SYDVKM, per germline. Germline trimming cut 2 bases from V and 8 bases from J; bases unmatched to any gene: 16. The CDR3 totals 17 residues. CDR3 loop: CASSLIGAPQGAGGYTF. CDR3 DNA sequence: TGTGCCAGCAGTTTAATTGGGGCGCCTCAGGGGGCGGGAGGCTACACCTTC.

The rearrangement uses TRBV29-1 and TRBJ1-2; D is perhaps TRBD1 (5 bases). The CDR3 runs 11 residues. V lost 4 bases to trimming and J lost 4 bases, with 7 bases between them. Germline assignment: CDR1 SQVTM and CDR2 ANQGSEA. The CDR3 DNA is TGCAGCGTTGGGCAGGGCTATGGCTACACCTTC. Translation gives CSVGQGYGYTF.

This chain uses TRBV12-5 with TRBJ2-5, with TRBD1 matching over 7 bases. Germline V lookup: CDR1 LGHNT, CDR2 FRNRAP. The CDR3 runs to 16 residues. Trimming at V came to 1 base and at J to 0 bases, leaving 5 bases not matched to a gene. CDR3 DNA: TGTGCTAGTGGTTTGGGGACAGGTTTGTACCAAGAGACCCAGTACTTC. It translates to CASGLGTGLYQETQYF.

A single count supports this clone. The genes are TRBV6-6 and TRBJ2-7, with TRBD2 matching over 8 bases. Unmatched junction bases numbered 7, after V lost 6 bases and J lost 3 bases. The CDR3 length is 14 residues. From germline, CDR1 is MNHNY and CDR2 SVGAGI (reference sequence). The CDR3 DNA is TGTGCCAGCAGGCTACTAGCGGAACACTACGAGCAGTACTTC. Encoded protein: CASRLLAEHYEQYF.

This chain links TRBV4-1 with TRBJ1-1; TRBD1 is a possible D gene (5 bases). This CDR3 spans 17 amino acids. Trimming shortened V by 3 bases and J by 4 bases, and 21 bases separated the two germline ends. CDR1 MGHRA and CDR2 YSYEKL come from the germline V gene. In DNA, the CDR3 is TGCGCCAGCAGCCACCCAAGGGTAGGCAGGGAGAGCACTGAAGCTTTCTTT. It specifies CASSHPRVGRESTEAFF.

The rearrangement joins TRBV19 to TRBJ2-5; the D gene is possibly TRBD2 (5 bases). Germline assignment: CDR1 LNHDA and CDR2 SQIVND (reference sequence). This CDR3 is 13 amino acids long. Trimming stripped 5 bases from V and 5 bases from J, with 12 bases between. CDR3 in DNA: TGTGCCAGTAGTTTCCAGACTATGGAGACCCAGTACTTC. Residues: CASSFQTMETQYF.

The CDR3 bases are TGTGCCAGCAGTGAAATGACAGGGGGCGAAGGGTACCAAGAGACCCAGTACTTC. It is translated as CASSEMTGGEGYQETQYF. This chain joins TRBV6-1 and TRBJ2-5; 10 bases align to TRBD1. The junction had 9 bases not matched to a gene; V was cut back by 2 bases and J by 0 bases. The CDR3 totals 18 residues. Germline CDR1 and CDR2: MNHNS and SASEGT.